This entry describes one T cell receptor beta chain. The antigen remains unidentified. Germline CDR1 and CDR2: SGHVS and FQNEAQ. The CDR3 contains 15 residues. The ends lost 5 bases at V and 3 bases at J; junction bases unmatched: 10. The entry originates in a study of CD8+CD57+ T cells in acquired aplastic anemia. General study findings and limits: Between the patient and control groups, CD8+ Simpson's diversity did not differ significantly.

It was patients with CD8+CD57+ cell expansion by flow cytometry who were chosen for sequencing. The patients, all of them, had severe acquired aplastic anemia. Genomic DNA acted as the template from which TCR beta VDJ combination and CDR3 sequence profiling were carried out. MiXCR was run by TCRdb on the reads, yielding one entry per CDR3 protein. The sample lists about 190,000 distinct CDR3 sequences, roughly half occurring once. Sequencing input: sorted CD4+, CD8+, or CD8+CD57+ T cells (not recorded which) from PBMCs. The chain combines TRBV7-8 with TRBJ2-7; 7 nucleotides agree with TRBD1. The TCR sequence derives from a human donor with aplastic anemia. For the CDR3, the DNA is TGTGCCAGCAGCCAAGTGTGGGACAGCGTCTACGAGCAGTACTTC. It encodes CASSQVWDSVYEQYF.